The clone carrying this T cell receptor beta chain occurred many times. This entry is derived from a study of T-cell reconstitution after alpha-beta-depleted transplantation in children. The germline V gene encodes CDR1 SQVTM and CDR2 ANQGSEA. The CDR3 length is 13 residues. Trimming took off 7 bases at V and 5 bases at J, with 17 bases between the two ends. The TCRbeta library incorporated unique molecular identifiers. One entry per CDR3 protein results from TCRdb running MiXCR on the PCR reads. The table lists hundreds of thousands of distinct CDR3 sequences, roughly 15% of them singletons, with 1.1% in the top ten.

The gene calls are TRBV29-1 and TRBJ1-2; tentative D call: TRBD1 (6 bases). The sample here was PBMCs from the stem cell graft donor, taken from the stem cell graft. This clonotype was sampled from a human donor who donated a stem cell graft to a child with acute myeloid leukemia. The CDR3 here is CSAGRGREYGYTF. The CDR3 coding sequence is TGCAGCGCTGGACGGGGGCGGGAGTATGGCTACACCTTC. The variable domain in full, with the rest retrieved from reference TRBV29-1 and TRBJ1-2, is SAVISQKPSRDICQRGTSLTIQCQVDSQVTMMFWYRQQPGQSLTLIATANQGSEATYESGFVIDKFPISRPNLTFSTLTVSNMSPEDSSIYLCSAGRGREYGYTFGSGTRLTVV.